The 8 T cell receptor beta chains below come from one sample, sequenced in a study of T cell clusters in autoimmune cytopenias. Each sample's input was about 250 ng genomic DNA, some 38,000 genome equivalents. TRB rearrangements were amplified by touch-down multiplex PCR with mixed TRB-A/B primers. TCRdb reprocessed the multiplex PCR reads and keeps a single row for each CDR3 protein, giving no DNA. This table holds 4,000 or so distinct CDR3 sequences. Sequencing used peripheral blood. Receptors originate from a human donor with an autoimmune cytopenia or autoimmune hepatitis (not recorded which).

J is TRBJ2-1 and V is TRBV6-5. CDR3 length equals 15 residues. Per germline, CDR1 MNHEY and CDR2 SVGAGI. This CDR3 reads CASSADQSSYNEQFF.

This rearrangement joins TRBV5-1 to TRBJ2-1. The CDR3 spans 13 residues. Germline assignment: CDR1 SGHRS and CDR2 YFSETQ. This CDR3 reads CASSNTEYNEQFF.

The gene calls are TRBV6-5 and TRBJ2-3; the TCRdb call, TRBD1, lacks DNA for checking. Germline V gene lookup returns CDR1 MNHEY and CDR2 SVGAGI. This CDR3 spans 13 amino acids. The CDR3: CASSYQGQDTQYF.

V usage is TRBV5-1 and J usage is TRBJ1-2. Germline CDR1 reads SGHRS; CDR2 reads YFSETQ. This CDR3 contains 12 residues. The CDR3 sequence is CASSLADRGYTF.

The chain joins TRBV6-1 to TRBJ2-2; the D call from TCRdb, TRBD1, cannot be confirmed without DNA. From germline, CDR1 is MNHNS and CDR2 SASEGT. The CDR3 length is 14 residues. This CDR3 is CASSDYRSPGELFF.

V usage is TRBV29-1 and J usage is TRBJ1-1; TCRdb's D gene call, TRBD1, goes unchecked for lack of DNA. The CDR3 sequence is 12 residues long. Germline loops: CDR1 SQVTM, CDR2 ANQGSEA. CDR3 in amino acids: CSAREPNTEAFF.

This chain uses TRBV19 with TRBJ2-3; TCRdb calls TRBD1, which cannot be checked without DNA. The CDR3 contains 15 residues. In germline, CDR1 is LNHDA, CDR2 SQIVND (reference sequence). CDR3 sequence reads: CASSIGQGAADTQYF. Supplemented by reference TRBV19 and TRBJ2-3, the full variable domain reads DGGITQSPKYLFRKEGQNVTLSCEQNLNHDAMYWYRQDPGQGLRLIYYSQIVNDFQKGDIAEGYSVSREKKESFPLTVTSAQKNPTAFYLCASSIGQGAADTQYFGPGTRLTVL.

This clonotype is labeled medium-sized based on frequency. Here the CDR3 reads CASSIRGSQGGQPQHF. The chain links TRBV19 to TRBJ1-5; the TRBD1 assignment by TCRdb is unverifiable without DNA. This CDR3 spans 16 amino acids. Germline lookup yields CDR1 LNHDA and CDR2 SQIVND (reference sequence).